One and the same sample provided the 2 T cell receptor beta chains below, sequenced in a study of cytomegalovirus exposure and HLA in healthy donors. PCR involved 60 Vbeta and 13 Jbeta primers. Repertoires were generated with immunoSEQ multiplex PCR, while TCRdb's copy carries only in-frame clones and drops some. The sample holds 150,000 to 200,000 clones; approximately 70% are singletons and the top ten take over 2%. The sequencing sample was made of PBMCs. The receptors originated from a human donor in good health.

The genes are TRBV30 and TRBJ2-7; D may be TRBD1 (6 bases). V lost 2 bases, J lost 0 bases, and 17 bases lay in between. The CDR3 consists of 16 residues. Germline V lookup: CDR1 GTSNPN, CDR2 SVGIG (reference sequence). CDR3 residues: CAWSFRTGTYSYEQYF. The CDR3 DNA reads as TGTGCCTGGAGTTTCCGCACAGGGACCTACTCCTACGAGCAGTACTTC.

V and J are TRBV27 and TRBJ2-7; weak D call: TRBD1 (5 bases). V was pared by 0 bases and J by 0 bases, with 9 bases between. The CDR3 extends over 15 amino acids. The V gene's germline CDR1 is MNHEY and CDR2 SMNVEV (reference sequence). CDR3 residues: CASSLSSTASYEQYF. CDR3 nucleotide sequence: TGTGCCAGCAGTTTATCGTCGACAGCCTCCTACGAGCAGTACTTC.